Each of the 30 T cell receptor beta chains below was sequenced from the same sample in a study of blood T cell repertoires in COVID-19. Sequenced by immunoSEQ multiplex PCR; TCRdb stores in-frame clones only, minus some. The sample lists 120,000 to 150,000 clones, about 85% occurring once. Sample: PBMCs or T cells enriched from blood (not recorded which). The receptor set was obtained from a woman between 40 and 55 years old who had been exposed to COVID-19.

On this clone itself: Other DNA sequences of this sample code for an identical CDR3. CDR3 nucleotide sequence: TGTGCCAGCAGTTTAGCGGGAGACTCCTACGAGCAGTACTTC. This encodes CASSLAGDSYEQYF. The V and J genes are TRBV28 and TRBJ2-7, with 7 bases matching TRBD2. Germline V lookup: CDR1 MDHEN, CDR2 SYDVKM. V gave up 2 bases and J gave up 0 bases; unmatched junction bases: 1. CDR3 length: 14 residues.

The chain has TRBV5-1 and TRBJ2-3; TRBD1 agrees at 10 bases. The CDR3 runs to 15 residues. V lost 4 bases, J lost 3 bases, and 5 bases stayed unmatched. Per the germline V gene, CDR1 is SGHRS and CDR2 is YFSETQ. CDR3 nucleotide sequence: TGCGCCAGCAGCCCCGGGACAGGGGTTACAGATACGCAGTATTTT. It is translated as CASSPGTGVTDTQYF.

In its sample, this clone was seen once. J is TRBJ2-7 and V is TRBV29-1, with a possible D match to TRBD1 (6 bases). Germline CDR1 and CDR2: SQVTM and ANQGSEA. The CDR3 sequence is 12 residues long. Trimming removed 6 bases from V and 3 bases from J, with 12 bases in between. This CDR3 reads CSVVQDSYEQYF. CDR3 in DNA: TGCAGCGTCGTCCAGGACAGCTACGAGCAGTACTTC.

The rearrangement links TRBV12-3 or TRBV12-4 to TRBJ2-1, with 9 bases lining up with TRBD2. V shed 6 bases and J 9 bases; nucleotides not matched to a gene: 6. The CDR3 extends over 13 amino acids. As DNA, the CDR3 is TGTGCCAGCAGGATAGCGGGAGAGGGTGAGCAGTTCTTC. It is translated as CASRIAGEGEQFF.

This clone has a handful of counts. The chain is built from TRBV27 and TRBJ1-1; TRBD1 might be the D (5 bases). V lost 7 bases, J lost 0 bases, and 18 bases lay in between. CDR3 length equals 16 residues. From germline, CDR1 is MNHEY and CDR2 SMNVEV (reference sequence). CDR3 nucleotide sequence: TGTGCCAGCAAATCGGAGGGGCGAATATTGAACACTGAAGCTTTCTTT. It encodes CASKSEGRILNTEAFF.

This chain uses TRBV14 with TRBJ2-2; 9 bases fit TRBD1. The CDR3 runs 15 residues. Germline CDR1 and CDR2: SGHDN and FVKESK. Losses at the gene ends were 3 bases for V and 3 bases for J; bases not matched to a gene: 2. The CDR3 nucleotides read TGTGCCAGCAGCCAGGACAGGGGCTACACCGGGGAGCTGTTTTTT. It codes for CASSQDRGYTGELFF.

This rearrangement joins TRBV11-1 to TRBJ2-7; a possible D gene is TRBD1 (5 bases). Between the trimmed V and J ends, which lost 5 bases and 2 bases, there was a span of 16 bases. The CDR3 loop spans 15 amino acids. Germline CDR1 reads SGHAT; CDR2 reads FQDESV (reference sequence). The CDR3 sequence: CASSLDQGPAYEQYF. CDR3 coding DNA: TGTGCCAGCAGCCTAGATCAGGGCCCAGCCTACGAGCAGTACTTC. Together with reference TRBV11-1 and TRBJ2-7, the CDR3 gives the full variable domain: EAEVAQSPRYKITEKSQAVAFWCDPISGHATLYWYRQILGQGPELLVQFQDESVVDDSQLPKDRFSAERLKGVDSTLKIQPAELGDSAMYLCASSLDQGPAYEQYFGPGTRLTVT.

V and J are TRBV6-1 and TRBJ1-1; the D is unclear. The CDR3 totals 13 residues. Trimming pared 2 bases from V and 5 bases from J, leaving 9 bases between. Per the germline V gene, CDR1 is MNHNS and CDR2 is SASEGT. The CDR3 DNA reads TGTGCCAGCAGTGAAAGAGGCAGAACTGAAGCTTTCTTT. Translating gives CASSERGRTEAFF.

This chain links TRBV3-1 (or the pseudogene TRBV3-2) with TRBJ2-1, with D maybe TRBD2 (7 bases). The CDR3 is 16 residues long. Germline V lookup: CDR1 LGHDT, CDR2 YNNKEL (reference sequence). Trimming took 6 bases from V and 6 from J, leaving 21 bases between them. CDR3 nucleotides: TGTGCCAGCAGTAAGAACACGGGGGGCCGGGTCAATGAGCAGTTCTTC. Translated: CASSKNTGGRVNEQFF.

The J gene is TRBJ1-4, the V gene TRBV11-2; 9 nucleotides align to TRBD1. This CDR3 is built from 16 residues. Germline lookup yields CDR1 SGHAT and CDR2 FQNNGV. With 2 bases clipped from V and 8 bases from J, the junction kept 9 bases outside the gene matches. The CDR3 protein is CASSLSRGQGGEKLFF. As DNA, the CDR3 is TGTGCCAGCAGCTTAAGTAGGGGACAGGGAGGGGAAAAACTGTTTTTT.

The chain carries TRBV3-1 (or the pseudogene TRBV3-2) and TRBJ1-1, with D tentatively TRBD1 (6 bases). The CDR3 length is 15 residues. Deletions cut 1 base from V and 8 bases from J, with 17 bases between. Germline V gene data show CDR1 as LGHDT and CDR2 as YNNKEL (reference sequence). In DNA, the CDR3 is TGTGCCAGCAGCCAAGTTTTCGGGGGGCGCACGGAAGCTTTCTTT. Its protein product is CASSQVFGGRTEAFF.

This clone was found once. The chain carries TRBV20-1 and TRBJ2-5; TRBD1 agrees at 9 bases. CDR1 is DFQATT, CDR2 SNEGSKA, per germline (reference sequence). The V gene end was trimmed by 3 bases and the J gene end by 4 bases; junction bases not matched to a gene: 12. There are 16 residues in the CDR3. CDR3 sequence (DNA): TGCAGTGCTAGTCTACAGGGGGCGCCCCCGCGAGAGACCCAGTACTTC. This translates into CSASLQGAPPRETQYF.

The V and J genes are TRBV19 and TRBJ2-5; 10 nucleotides align to TRBD1. This CDR3 contains 16 residues. V lost 5 bases, J lost 4 bases, and 10 bases stayed unmatched. Per germline, CDR1 LNHDA and CDR2 SQIVND (reference sequence). CDR3 coding DNA: TGTGCCAGTAGTTCCCGGACAGGGGGAGGAGGAGAGACCCAGTACTTC. Translated, it gives CASSSRTGGGGETQYF.

The chain is built from TRBV28 and TRBJ1-1, with a weak D call TRBD1 (6 bases). Germline CDR1 MDHEN, CDR2 SYDVKM. This CDR3 spans 18 amino acids. Between the trimmed V and J ends, which lost 2 bases and 5 bases, there was a span of 24 bases. This CDR3 is CASSLADLGQSPGTEAFF. The CDR3 bases are TGTGCCAGCAGTTTAGCAGACCTCGGACAGTCCCCAGGGACTGAAGCTTTCTTT.

The chain uses TRBV7-2 and TRBJ1-4; D unclear. Germline V gene sequence: CDR1 SGHTA, CDR2 FQGNSA. V gave up 1 base and J gave up 4 bases, with 13 bases separating them. This CDR3 is built from 16 residues. The CDR3: CASSLDAGVSNEKLFF. For the CDR3, the DNA is TGTGCCAGCAGCTTAGACGCAGGCGTTAGTAATGAAAAACTGTTTTTT.

The sample holds one count of this clone. This chain connects TRBV7-2 to TRBJ2-5; the D gene is possibly TRBD2 (6 bases). Germline CDR1 is SGHTA and CDR2 is FQGNSA. The V gene lost 1 base and the J gene lost 4 bases, with 19 bases spanning the gap. This CDR3 is 17 amino acids long. CDR3 loop: CASSLVPRGALSETQYF. CDR3 DNA sequence: TGTGCCAGCAGCTTAGTACCCCGCGGGGCCCTCTCAGAGACCCAGTACTTC.

The V and J genes are TRBV11-3 and TRBJ2-1; 7 positions match TRBD2. The CDR3 totals 15 residues. Germline V lookup: CDR1 SGHNT, CDR2 YENEEA. V lost 1 base to trimming and J lost 6 bases; unmatched junction nucleotides: 6. The CDR3 DNA follows: TGTGCCAGCAGCTTAGGGGGTGGGGGGGGCAATGAGCAGTTCTTC. This gives the protein CASSLGGGGGNEQFF.

The V and J genes are TRBV27 and TRBJ1-6, with D unresolved. CDR1 MNHEY and CDR2 SMNVEV come from the germline V gene (reference sequence). The CDR3 extends over 15 amino acids. V was trimmed by 6 bases and J by 3 bases, leaving 12 bases between them. CDR3 sequence (DNA): TGTGCCAGCAGCCGGGGTCCCTACTATAATTCACCCCTCCACTTT. Residues: CASSRGPYYNSPLHF.

The chain combines TRBV6-5 with TRBJ1-1; 7 nucleotides agree with TRBD1. Per the germline V gene, CDR1 is MNHEY and CDR2 is SVGAGI. Trimming at V came to 11 bases and at J to 5 bases, leaving 11 bases not matched to a gene. This CDR3 spans 13 amino acids. The CDR3 DNA reads as TGTGCCGGAACTAAACCAGGGGGGACTGAAGCTTTCTTT. Amino acids: CAGTKPGGTEAFF.

The chain links TRBV10-1 to TRBJ2-1; 8 bases align to TRBD2. J was trimmed by 3 bases and V by 10 bases; bases with no gene match: 11. The CDR3 spans 15 residues. Germline CDR1 is WNHNN and CDR2 is SYGVQD (reference sequence). In DNA form, the CDR3 reads TGCGCCACCCGGGAGGGTGTTGGTGGCTACAATGAGCAGTTCTTC. This gives the protein CATREGVGGYNEQFF.

The gene calls are TRBV18 and TRBJ1-1; 8 positions agree with TRBD1. Germline values: CDR1 KGHSH, CDR2 LQKENI. Unmatched junction bases numbered 0, after V lost 3 bases and J lost 0 bases. The CDR3 is made up of 14 amino acids. The chain's CDR3 is CASSPDRVNTEAFF. The CDR3, as DNA: TGTGCCAGCTCACCGGACAGGGTGAACACTGAAGCTTTCTTT.

This chain links TRBV7-3 with TRBJ1-3, with 8 bases fitting TRBD1. The CDR3 covers 17 residues. Germline values: CDR1 SGHTA, CDR2 FQGTGA. Trimming cost V 2 bases and J 0 bases; bases outside gene matches: 6. This chain's CDR3 is CASSLYAGGDSGNTIYF. The DNA for the CDR3 is TGTGCCAGCAGCTTATATGCAGGGGGCGACTCTGGAAACACCATATATTTT.

The chain joins TRBV2 to TRBJ2-5; 7 nucleotides line up with TRBD1. CDR1 SNHLY and CDR2 FYNNEI come from the germline V gene. The trim removed 6 bases at V and 3 bases at J, leaving 10 bases unmatched. The CDR3 contains 15 residues. The CDR3 loop reads CASRGTGVGKETQYF. CDR3 nucleotide sequence: TGTGCCAGCAGGGGAACAGGGGTGGGGAAAGAGACCCAGTACTTC.

This rearrangement joins TRBV19 to TRBJ1-1; D may be TRBD1 (5 bases). The ends were cut back, 8 bases at V and 4 bases at J, with 17 bases in the middle. The CDR3 has 14 amino acids. Per the germline V gene, CDR1 is LNHDA and CDR2 is SQIVND (reference sequence). DNA for the CDR3: TGTGCCAGTTCTCTCAGGGAAAGGGTCACTGAAGCTTTCTTT. This codes for CASSLRERVTEAFF.

The count of this clone is one. This rearrangement joins TRBV11-3 to TRBJ2-3, with unresolved D. V was trimmed by 1 base and J by 2 bases, leaving 7 bases between them. Germline V lookup: CDR1 SGHNT, CDR2 YENEEA. The CDR3 spans 14 residues. The CDR3 sequence is CASSLGGVTDTQYF. The CDR3 nucleotides are TGTGCCAGCAGCTTAGGAGGAGTCACAGATACGCAGTATTTT. Using reference TRBV11-3 and TRBJ2-3 for the parts outside the CDR3, the full variable domain is EAGVVQSPRYKIIEKKQPVAFWCNPISGHNTLYWYLQNLGQGPELLIRYENEEAVDDSQLPKDRFSAERLKGVDSTLKIQPAELGDSAVYLCASSLGGVTDTQYFGPGTRLTVL.

The V gene is TRBV12-3 or TRBV12-4, the J gene TRBJ1-1; D is perhaps TRBD1 (6 bases). The CDR3 length is 13 residues. The V end lost 5 bases, the J end lost 1 base, and 8 bases lay between the germline ends. CDR3 region: CASSRTANTEAFF. The DNA for the CDR3 is TGTGCCAGCAGTAGGACAGCGAACACTGAAGCTTTCTTT.

The gene calls are TRBV9 and TRBJ2-7; 7 nucleotides line up with TRBD2. Germline V CDR1 and CDR2: SGDLS, YYNGEE. V dropped 3 bases and J dropped 1; count of bases not matched to a gene: 4. The length of the CDR3 is 14 residues. CDR3 coding DNA: TGTGCCAGCAGCGCATCTAGCGGATCCTACGAGCAGTACTTC. Its translation: CASSASSGSYEQYF.

This clone appeared a single time. The chain couples TRBV4-1 to TRBJ2-2, with D maybe TRBD1 (6 bases). Germline V lookup: CDR1 MGHRA, CDR2 YSYEKL. The CDR3 spans 15 residues. With 2 bases removed from V and 7 bases from J, the gap between germline ends came to 14 bases. The CDR3 coding sequence is TGCGCCAGCAGCCAATCAGCAGGGGCGGACGGGGAGCTGTTTTTT. Amino acid sequence: CASSQSAGADGELFF.

This clone was seen a few times. The gene calls are TRBV7-2 and TRBJ1-6; a possible D gene is TRBD1 (5 bases). The CDR3 spans 16 residues. V was clipped by 4 bases and J by 0 bases, with 10 bases between them. Germline CDR1 SGHTA, CDR2 FQGNSA. CDR3: CASSSRVYSYNSPLHF. The CDR3 DNA reads as TGTGCCAGCAGCTCCAGGGTGTACTCCTATAATTCACCCCTCCACTTT. Filled out from reference TRBV7-2 and TRBJ1-6, the complete variable domain reads GAGVSQSPSNKVTEKGKDVELRCDPISGHTALYWYRQSLGQGLEFLIYFQGNSAPDKSGLPSDRFSAERTGGSVSTLTIQRTQQEDSAVYLCASSSRVYSYNSPLHFGNGTRLTVT.

This chain joins TRBV10-3 and TRBJ1-3, with TRBD1 matching over 11 bases. The junction had 9 bases not matched to a gene; V was cut back by 9 bases and J by 2 bases. Germline CDR1 ENHRY, CDR2 SYGVKD. The CDR3 runs 16 residues. For the CDR3, the DNA is TGTGCCATTGGGCCGGGGGACAGGGGGACTGGAAACACCATATATTTT. As protein: CAIGPGDRGTGNTIYF.